This T cell receptor beta chain was found in a study of T cell responses to AZD1222 COVID-19 vaccine. Findings and limits, study-wide: Among the donors, most were white British and more were female, and clonal diversity was possibly underestimated.

Points on this clone: Antigen specificity is unknown.

The CDR3 is 13 amino acids. V was trimmed by 4 bases and J by 4 bases, leaving 11 bases between them. The germline V gene encodes CDR1 LNHDA and CDR2 SQIVND (reference sequence). Sequenced by immunoSEQ multiplex PCR; TCRdb stores in-frame clones only, minus some. The data show about 110,000 clones, roughly 90% seen once. V and J are TRBV19 and TRBJ2-7; maybe TRBD1 (7 bases). The receptor was derived from an adult in good health. The specimen was peripheral blood, collected on day 0 of AZD1222 vaccination. In DNA, the CDR3 is TGTGCCAGTAGTACCCAGGGGGGTTACGAGCAGTACTTC. It translates to CASSTQGGYEQYF.